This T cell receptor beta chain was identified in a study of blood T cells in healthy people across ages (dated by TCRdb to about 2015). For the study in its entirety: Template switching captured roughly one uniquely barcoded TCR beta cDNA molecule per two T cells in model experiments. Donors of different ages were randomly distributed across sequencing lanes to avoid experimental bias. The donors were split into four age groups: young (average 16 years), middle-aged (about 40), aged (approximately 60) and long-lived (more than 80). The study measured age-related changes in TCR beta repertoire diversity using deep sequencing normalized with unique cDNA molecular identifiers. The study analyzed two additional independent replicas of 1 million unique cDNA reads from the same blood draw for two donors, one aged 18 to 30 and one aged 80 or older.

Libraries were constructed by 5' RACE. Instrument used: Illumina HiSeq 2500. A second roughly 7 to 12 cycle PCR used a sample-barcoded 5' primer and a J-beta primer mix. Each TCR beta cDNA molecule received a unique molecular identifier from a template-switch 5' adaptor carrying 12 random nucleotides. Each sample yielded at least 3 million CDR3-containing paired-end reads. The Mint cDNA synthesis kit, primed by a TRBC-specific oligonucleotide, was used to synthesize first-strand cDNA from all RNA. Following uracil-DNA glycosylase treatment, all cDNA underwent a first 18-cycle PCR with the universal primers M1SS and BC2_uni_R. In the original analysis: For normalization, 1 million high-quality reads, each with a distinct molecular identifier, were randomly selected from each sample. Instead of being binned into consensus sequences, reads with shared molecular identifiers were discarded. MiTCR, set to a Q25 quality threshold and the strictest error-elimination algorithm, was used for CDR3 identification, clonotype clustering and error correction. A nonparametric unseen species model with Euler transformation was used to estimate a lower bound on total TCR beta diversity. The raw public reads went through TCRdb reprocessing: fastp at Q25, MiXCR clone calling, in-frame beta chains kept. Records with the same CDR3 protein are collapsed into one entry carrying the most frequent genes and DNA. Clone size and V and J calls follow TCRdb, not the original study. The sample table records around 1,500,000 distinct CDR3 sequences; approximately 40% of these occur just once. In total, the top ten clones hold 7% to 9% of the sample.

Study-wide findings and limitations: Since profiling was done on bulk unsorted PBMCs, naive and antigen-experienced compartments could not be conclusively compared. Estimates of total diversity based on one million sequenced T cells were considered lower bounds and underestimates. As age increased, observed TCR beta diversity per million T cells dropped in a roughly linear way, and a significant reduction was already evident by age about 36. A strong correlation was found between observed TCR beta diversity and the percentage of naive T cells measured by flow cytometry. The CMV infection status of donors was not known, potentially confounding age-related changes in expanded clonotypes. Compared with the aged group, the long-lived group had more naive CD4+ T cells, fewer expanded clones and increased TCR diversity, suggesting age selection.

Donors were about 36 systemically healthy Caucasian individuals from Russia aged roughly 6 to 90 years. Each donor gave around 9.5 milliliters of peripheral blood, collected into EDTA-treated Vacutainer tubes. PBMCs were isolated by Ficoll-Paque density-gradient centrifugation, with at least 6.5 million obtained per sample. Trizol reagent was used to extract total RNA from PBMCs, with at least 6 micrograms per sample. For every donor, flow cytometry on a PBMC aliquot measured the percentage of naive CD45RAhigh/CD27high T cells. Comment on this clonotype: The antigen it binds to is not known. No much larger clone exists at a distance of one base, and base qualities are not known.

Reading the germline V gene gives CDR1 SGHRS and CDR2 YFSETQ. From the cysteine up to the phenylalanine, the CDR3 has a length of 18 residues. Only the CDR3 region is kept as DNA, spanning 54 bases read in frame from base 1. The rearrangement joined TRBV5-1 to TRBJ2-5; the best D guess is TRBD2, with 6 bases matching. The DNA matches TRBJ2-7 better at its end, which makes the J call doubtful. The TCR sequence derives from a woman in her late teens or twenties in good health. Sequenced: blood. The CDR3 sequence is CASSLWAQAPGLSYEQYF. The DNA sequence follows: TGCGCCAGCAGCTTGTGGGCCCAAGCCCCGGGACTCTCCTACGAGCAGTACTTC.